Each of the 3 T cell receptor beta chains below was sequenced from the same sample in a study of vaccination effects on CD4 cells after COVID-19. Their specific antigens are unknown. The protocol was immunoSEQ multiplex PCR, while the TCRdb copy is restricted to in-frame clones and leaves out a portion. The data show 65,000 to 90,000 clones, 60% to 85% seen once. Sequencing in the ViraFEST assay came after antigen-specific CD4+ T cells had been expanded with viral peptide pools, which were used to stimulate PBMC. Subsequent to a culture period of about ten days, CD4+ T cells were isolated. Recipients of the vaccine had no prior SARS-CoV-2 infection and negative nucleocapsid antibodies. The sequences come from CD4+ T cells from PBMCs cultured with SARS-CoV-2 spike peptides, collected before COVID-19 vaccination. The receptors derive from a human donor who received a COVID-19 vaccine.

The rearrangement uses TRBV9 and TRBJ1-3, with D hard to call. Per the germline V gene, CDR1 is SGDLS and CDR2 is YYNGEE. There are 16 residues in the CDR3. Trimming took 0 bases from V and 0 from J, leaving 10 bases between them. CDR3 DNA sequence: TGTGCCAGCAGCGTAGTGCCGGTGAACTCTGGAAACACCATATATTTT. Translating gives CASSVVPVNSGNTIYF.

This clone has a single count. CDR3 loop: CAWTGGRGAFTDTQYF. The CDR3 nucleotides read TGTGCCTGGACCGGCGGGCGGGGGGCATTCACAGATACGCAGTATTTT. This chain links TRBV30 with TRBJ2-3, with 8 nucleotides matching TRBD2. The CDR3 consists of 16 residues. The V gene end was trimmed by 4 bases and the J gene end by 2 bases; junction bases not matched to a gene: 11. Per the germline V gene, CDR1 is GTSNPN and CDR2 is SVGIG (reference sequence).

The V call is TRBV7-3, the J call TRBJ2-3; D not resolved. Deletions cut 2 bases from V and 6 bases from J, with 9 bases between. CDR1 and CDR2 (germline): SGHTA, FQGTGA. The CDR3 spans 13 residues. CDR3 in amino acids: CASSLVLPDTQYF. The CDR3 DNA reads TGTGCCAGCAGCTTAGTCCTCCCTGATACGCAGTATTTT.